The 2 T cell receptor beta chains given below trace back to one sample, sequenced in a study of T cell repertoires in cytomegalovirus infection. TCRdb redid the calling of the reads with MiXCR, one entry per CDR3 protein. In the table there are some 560,000 distinct CDR3 sequences, about 40% of which are singletons. Antigens for these TCRs are unknown. This specimen consisted of cultured PBMCs, obtained from culture after CMV antigen stimulation. The origin of the receptors is a human donor in good health (CMV status not recorded). Some clones in this sample may be carry-over from other donors' samples.

Comment on this clonotype: One end of the junction fails to match germline, which may point to a read error. V usage is TRBV5-5 and J usage is TRBJ1-2; D uncertain. The CDR3 totals 12 residues. Germline V gene lookup returns CDR1 SGHKS and CDR2 YYEKEE (reference sequence). CDR3 sequence reads: CANSSQGYGYTF. CDR3 DNA: TGTGCCAACAGCTCACAAGGTTATGGCTACACCTTC. Combining the CDR3 with reference TRBV5-5 and TRBJ1-2 gives the whole variable domain DAGVTQSPTHLIKTRGQQVTLRCSPISGHKSVSWYQQVLGQGPQFIFQYYEKEERGRGNFPDRFSARQFPNYSSELNVNALLLGDSALYLCANSSQGYGYTFGSGTRLTVV.

V is TRBV4-3 and J is TRBJ2-1, with D perhaps matching TRBD1 (6 bases). The germline V gene has CDR1 LGHNA and CDR2 YSLEER. The CDR3 is 15 amino acids. V shed 1 base and J shed 6 bases, with 13 bases lying between them. Here the CDR3 reads CASSQGTARGNEQFF. The CDR3 DNA is TGCGCCAGCAGCCAAGGGACAGCCCGGGGCAATGAGCAGTTCTTC.